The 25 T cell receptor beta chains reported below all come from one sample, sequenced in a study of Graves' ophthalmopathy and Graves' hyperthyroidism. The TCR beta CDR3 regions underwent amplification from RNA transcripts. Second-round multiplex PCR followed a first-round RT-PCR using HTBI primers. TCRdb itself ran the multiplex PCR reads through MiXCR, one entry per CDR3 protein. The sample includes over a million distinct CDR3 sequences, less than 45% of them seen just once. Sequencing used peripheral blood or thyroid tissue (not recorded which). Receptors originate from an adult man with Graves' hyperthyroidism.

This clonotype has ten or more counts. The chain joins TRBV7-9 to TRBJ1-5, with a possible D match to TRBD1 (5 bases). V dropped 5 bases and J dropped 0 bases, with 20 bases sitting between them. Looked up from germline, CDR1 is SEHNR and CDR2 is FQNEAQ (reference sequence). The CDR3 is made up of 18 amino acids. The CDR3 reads CASSSDGPGLGSNQPQHF. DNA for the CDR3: TGTGCCAGCAGCAGCGATGGACCAGGGTTAGGTAGCAATCAGCCCCAGCATTTT.

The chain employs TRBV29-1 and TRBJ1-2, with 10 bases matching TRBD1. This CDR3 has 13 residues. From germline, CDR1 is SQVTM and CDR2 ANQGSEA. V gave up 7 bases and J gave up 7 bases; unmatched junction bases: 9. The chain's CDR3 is CSDFGTGAAGYTF. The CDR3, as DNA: TGCAGCGACTTTGGGACAGGGGCGGCTGGCTACACCTTC.

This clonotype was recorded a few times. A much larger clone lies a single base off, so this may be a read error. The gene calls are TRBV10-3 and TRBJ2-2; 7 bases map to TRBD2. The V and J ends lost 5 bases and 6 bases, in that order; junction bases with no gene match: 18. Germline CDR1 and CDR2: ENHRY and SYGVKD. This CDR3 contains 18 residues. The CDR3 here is CAISSPSKRGSLPGELFF. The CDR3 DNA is TGTGCCATCAGTTCCCCTTCTAAGCGGGGAAGTTTGCCCGGGGAGCTGTTTTTT.

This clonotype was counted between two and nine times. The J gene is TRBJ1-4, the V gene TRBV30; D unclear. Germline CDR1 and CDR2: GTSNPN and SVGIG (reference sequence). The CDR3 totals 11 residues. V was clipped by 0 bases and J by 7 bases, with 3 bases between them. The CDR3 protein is CAWSVGEKLFF. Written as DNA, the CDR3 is TGTGCCTGGAGTGTGGGTGAAAAACTGTTTTTT.

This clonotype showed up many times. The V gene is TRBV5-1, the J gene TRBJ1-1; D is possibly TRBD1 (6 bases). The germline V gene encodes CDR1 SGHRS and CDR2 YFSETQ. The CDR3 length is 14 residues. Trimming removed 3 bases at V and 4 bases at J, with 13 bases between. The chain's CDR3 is CASSSAGGATEAFF. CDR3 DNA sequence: TGCGCCAGCAGCTCCGCGGGGGGGGCCACTGAAGCTTTCTTT.

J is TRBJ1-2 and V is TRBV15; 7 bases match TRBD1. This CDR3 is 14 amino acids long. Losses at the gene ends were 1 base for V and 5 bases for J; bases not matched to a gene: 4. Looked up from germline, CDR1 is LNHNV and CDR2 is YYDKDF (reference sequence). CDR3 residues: CATSRGTGPYGYTF. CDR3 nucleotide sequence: TGTGCCACCAGCAGAGGGACAGGCCCATATGGCTACACCTTC.

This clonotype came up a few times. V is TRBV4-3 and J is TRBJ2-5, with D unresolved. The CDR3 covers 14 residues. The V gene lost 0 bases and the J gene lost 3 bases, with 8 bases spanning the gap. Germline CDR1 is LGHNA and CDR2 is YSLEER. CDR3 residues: CASSQEDREETQYF. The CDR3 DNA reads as TGCGCCAGCAGCCAAGAGGATAGGGAAGAGACCCAGTACTTC.

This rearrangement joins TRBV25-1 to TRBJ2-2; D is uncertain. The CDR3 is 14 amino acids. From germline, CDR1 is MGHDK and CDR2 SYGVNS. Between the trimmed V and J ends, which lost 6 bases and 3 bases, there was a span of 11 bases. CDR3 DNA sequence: TGTGCCAGCAGCCGCTCGGCGTACACCGGGGAGCTGTTTTTT. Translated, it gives CASSRSAYTGELFF. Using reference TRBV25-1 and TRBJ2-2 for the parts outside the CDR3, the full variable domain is EADIYQTPRYLVIGTGKKITLECSQTMGHDKMYWYQQDPGMELHLIHYSYGVNSTEKGDLSSESTVSRIRTEHFPLTLESARPSHTSQYLCASSRSAYTGELFFGEGSRLTVL.

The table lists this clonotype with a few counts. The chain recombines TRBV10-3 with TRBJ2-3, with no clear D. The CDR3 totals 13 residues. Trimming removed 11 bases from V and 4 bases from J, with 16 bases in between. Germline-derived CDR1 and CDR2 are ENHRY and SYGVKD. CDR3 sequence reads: CASVSSPPDTQYF. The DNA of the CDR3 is TGTGCCTCTGTCTCGAGTCCCCCAGATACGCAGTATTTT.

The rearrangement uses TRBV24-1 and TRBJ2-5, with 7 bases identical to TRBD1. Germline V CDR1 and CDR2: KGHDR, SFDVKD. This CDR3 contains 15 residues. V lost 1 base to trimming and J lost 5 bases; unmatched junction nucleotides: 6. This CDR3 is CATSDLQGPGETQYF. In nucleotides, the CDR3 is TGTGCCACCAGTGATTTACAGGGGCCAGGGGAGACCCAGTACTTC.

As DNA, the CDR3 is TGCGCCAGCAGCCAAGGATCCGACAGTTCCTACGAGCAGTACTTC. Its translation: CASSQGSDSSYEQYF. The chain links TRBV4-1 to TRBJ2-7; tentatively, D is TRBD1 (5 bases). Trimming pared 1 base from V and 1 base from J, leaving 11 bases between. The CDR3 consists of 15 residues. Germline values: CDR1 MGHRA, CDR2 YSYEKL.

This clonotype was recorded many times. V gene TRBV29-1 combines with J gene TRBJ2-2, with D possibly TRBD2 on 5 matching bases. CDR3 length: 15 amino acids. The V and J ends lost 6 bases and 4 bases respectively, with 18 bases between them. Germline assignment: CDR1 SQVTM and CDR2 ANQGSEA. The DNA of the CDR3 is TGCAGCGTAGCCGGGATCCCGCAGAGCACCGGGGAGCTGTTTTTT. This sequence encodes CSVAGIPQSTGELFF.

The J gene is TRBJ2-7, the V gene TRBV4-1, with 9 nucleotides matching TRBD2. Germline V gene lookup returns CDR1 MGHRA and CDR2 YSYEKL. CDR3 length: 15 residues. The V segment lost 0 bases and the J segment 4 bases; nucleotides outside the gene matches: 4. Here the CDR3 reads CASSQEPSGTYEQYF. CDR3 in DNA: TGCGCCAGCAGCCAAGAGCCTAGCGGGACTTACGAGCAGTACTTC.

The CDR3 nucleotides are TGTGCCAGCAGTAAGGGACAGGGAAAGACTGAAGCTTTCTTT. Residues: CASSKGQGKTEAFF. The chain carries TRBV12-3 or TRBV12-4 and TRBJ1-1; 9 bases are a match to TRBD1. V gave up 5 bases and J gave up 5 bases; unmatched junction bases: 6. The CDR3 spans 14 residues.

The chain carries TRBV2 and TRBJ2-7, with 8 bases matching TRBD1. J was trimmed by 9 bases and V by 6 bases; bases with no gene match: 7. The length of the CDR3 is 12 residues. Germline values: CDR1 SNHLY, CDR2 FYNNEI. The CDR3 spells CASSQTDRGQYF. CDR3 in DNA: TGTGCCAGCAGCCAGACCGACAGGGGGCAGTACTTC.

The CDR3 loop is CASSIAHRGMNTEAFF. CDR3 sequence (DNA): TGTGCCAGCTCAATAGCACACCGAGGAATGAACACTGAAGCTTTCTTT. The J gene is TRBJ1-1, the V gene TRBV2; D gene ambiguous. The germline CDR1 and CDR2 sequences are SNHLY and FYNNEI. V was cut by 8 bases and J by 0 bases, with 19 bases left in between. This CDR3 comprises 16 residues.

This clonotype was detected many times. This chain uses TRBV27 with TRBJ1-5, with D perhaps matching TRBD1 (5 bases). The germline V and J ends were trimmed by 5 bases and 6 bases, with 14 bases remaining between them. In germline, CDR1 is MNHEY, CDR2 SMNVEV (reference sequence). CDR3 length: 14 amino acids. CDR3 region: CASSETGGSQPQHF. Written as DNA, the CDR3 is TGTGCCAGCAGTGAAACAGGCGGAAGTCAGCCCCAGCATTTT.

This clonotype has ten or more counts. CDR3 bases: TGTGCCAGCAGCGTAGGGGGGACAGGTCATAATTCACCCCTCCACTTT. Translated: CASSVGGTGHNSPLHF. The genes are TRBV9 and TRBJ1-6; 8 positions agree with TRBD1. Losses at the gene ends were 0 bases for V and 5 bases for J; bases not matched to a gene: 4. CDR1 is SGDLS, CDR2 YYNGEE, per germline. The CDR3 loop spans 16 amino acids.

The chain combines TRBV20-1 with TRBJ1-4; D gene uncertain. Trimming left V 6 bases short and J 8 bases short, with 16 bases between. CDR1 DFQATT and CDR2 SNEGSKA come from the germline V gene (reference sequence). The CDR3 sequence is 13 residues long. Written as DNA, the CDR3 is TGCAGTGCCCGAACCCCGAAGGAAGAAAAACTGTTTTTT. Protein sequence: CSARTPKEEKLFF.

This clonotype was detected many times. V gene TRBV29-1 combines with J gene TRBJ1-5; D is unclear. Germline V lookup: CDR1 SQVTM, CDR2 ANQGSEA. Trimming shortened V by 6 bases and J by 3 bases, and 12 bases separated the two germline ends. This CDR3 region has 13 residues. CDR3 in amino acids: CSVPGELNQPQHF. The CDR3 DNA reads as TGCAGCGTCCCCGGGGAGCTCAATCAGCCCCAGCATTTT.

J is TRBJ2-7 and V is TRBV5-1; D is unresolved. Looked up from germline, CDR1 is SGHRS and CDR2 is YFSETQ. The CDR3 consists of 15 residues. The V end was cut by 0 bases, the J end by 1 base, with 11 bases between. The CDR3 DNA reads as TGCGCCAGCAGCTTGGAGGCCAGCCTTTCCTACGAGCAGTACTTC. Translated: CASSLEASLSYEQYF.

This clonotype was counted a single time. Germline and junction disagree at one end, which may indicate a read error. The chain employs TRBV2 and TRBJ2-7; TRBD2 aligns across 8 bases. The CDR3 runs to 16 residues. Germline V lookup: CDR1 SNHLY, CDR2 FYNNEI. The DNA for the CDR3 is TGTGCCAGCAGTCAAGCGCTGGCGGGAGGCTGGGGGGAGCAGTACTTC. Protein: CASSQALAGGWGEQYF.

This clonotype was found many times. The CDR3 loop reads CASSLGPDYGYTF. CDR3 nucleotides: TGTGCCAGCAGTTTGGGGCCAGACTATGGCTACACCTTC. The chain combines TRBV27 with TRBJ1-2; the D gene is possibly TRBD1 (5 bases). Germline assignment: CDR1 MNHEY and CDR2 SMNVEV (reference sequence). This CDR3 has 13 residues. The ends were cut back, 3 bases at V and 3 bases at J, with 8 bases in the middle.

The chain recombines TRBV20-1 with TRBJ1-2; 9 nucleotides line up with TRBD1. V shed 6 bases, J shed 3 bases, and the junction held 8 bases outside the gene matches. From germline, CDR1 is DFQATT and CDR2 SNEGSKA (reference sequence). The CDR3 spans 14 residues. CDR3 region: CSALTGGDHYGYTF. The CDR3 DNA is TGCAGTGCCCTCACAGGGGGCGACCACTATGGCTACACCTTC.

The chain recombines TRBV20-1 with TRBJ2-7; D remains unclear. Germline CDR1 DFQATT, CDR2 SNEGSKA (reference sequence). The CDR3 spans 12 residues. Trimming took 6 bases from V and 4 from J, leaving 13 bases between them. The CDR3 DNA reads TGCAGTGCGCGAACGCTTAGTTACGAGCAGTACTTC. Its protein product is CSARTLSYEQYF.